The TCR beta chain under discussion was sequenced for a study of blood T cell repertoires in COVID-19. Across the whole study: Some COVID-19 samples were acute and others convalescent; all came from the United States, Italy and Spain.

The table came from immunoSEQ multiplex PCR; TCRdb's copy has only in-frame clones and leaves some out. Seen here are about 220,000 clones, roughly 80% observed once, and the top ten hold 2% to 2.5%. The CDR3 is 15 residues long. Germline CDR1 reads LGHNT; CDR2 reads FRNRAP. The V and J ends lost 5 bases and 4 bases, in that order; junction bases with no gene match: 8. Sequencing used peripheral blood. The receptor comes from a woman aged 55-70 years with acute or convalescent COVID-19. The chain is built from TRBV12-5 and TRBJ2-1; 7 bases are shared with TRBD1. The CDR3 nucleotides are TGTGCTAGTGGTACCGGGACAGAATTATACAATGAGCAGTTCTTC. It codes for CASGTGTELYNEQFF. The complete variable domain, with remaining parts taken from reference TRBV12-5 and TRBJ2-1, reads DARVTQTPRHKVTEMGQEVTMRCQPILGHNTVFWYRQTMMQGLELLAYFRNRAPLDDSGMPKDRFSAEMPDATLATLKIQPSEPRDSAVYFCASGTGTELYNEQFFGPGTRLTVL.